These 10 T cell receptor beta chains originate from one sample sequenced in a study of vaccination and CD4 T cells after COVID-19 (dated by TCRdb to 2021 to 2024). In light of the paper, this sample's treatment or condition label describes: roughly ten-day PBMC culture with coronavirus spike peptide pools or control peptides (ViraFEST assay). Library prep was done by PCR. Sequencing relied on an Illumina iSeq 100. TCR sequencing of DNA from cultured CD4+ T cells used the Oncomine TCR Beta short-read assay at the Johns Hopkins FTIC core. TCRdb took the public reads, trimmed them with fastp at Q25, ran MiXCR for clone calling and kept in-frame beta chains. One record per CDR3 amino acid sequence lists the most common genes and DNA. For this sample the table gives some 16,000 distinct CDR3 sequences, of which 72% were detected only once. Clones ranked in the top ten supply approximately 15% of the sample.

These TCRs are of unknown antigen specificity. Sequencing was carried out using CD4+ T cells from blood, cultured in vitro. Source of these receptors: a human donor who had recovered from COVID-19.

This chain uses TRBV20-1 with TRBJ1-2, with unresolved D. The ends were cut back, 3 bases at V and 0 bases at J, with 8 bases in the middle. The CDR3 has 13 residues. CDR1 is DFQATT and CDR2 is SNEGSKA in the germline V gene (reference sequence). The CDR3 coding sequence is TGCAGTGCTAGTAGTACTCCTAACTATGGCTACACCTTC. The encoded protein is CSASSTPNYGYTF.

V and J are TRBV7-3 and TRBJ1-6, with TRBD1 identical over 9 bases. Germline V gives CDR1 SGHTA, CDR2 FQGTGA. J lost 8 bases, V lost 3 bases, and 5 bases had no gene match. The CDR3 length is 15 residues. CDR3 DNA: TGTGCCAGCAGCTTGTCGGGACAGGGTGATTCACCCCTCCACTTT. This gives the protein CASSLSGQGDSPLHF.

This clonotype showed up just a few times. This chain connects TRBV18 to TRBJ1-5; no clear D. Deletions cut 3 bases from V and 1 base from J, with 10 bases between. The CDR3 is 15 amino acids. Germline V gene sequence: CDR1 KGHSH, CDR2 LQKENI. The CDR3 loop is CASSPFGLSNQPQHF. The CDR3 nucleotides are TGTGCCAGCTCACCGTTCGGGCTCAGCAATCAGCCCCAGCATTTT.

About this clonotype: One end of the junction is discordant with germline, which a read error may explain. The V gene is TRBV6-2 or TRBV6-3, the J gene TRBJ1-4, with a possible D match to TRBD1 (5 bases). Germline values: CDR1 MNHEY, CDR2 SVGEGT. This CDR3 spans 13 amino acids. As DNA, the CDR3 is TGTGCCAGCACCCGGGGGGGGACGGGAAAAACTGTTTTT. Protein product: CASTRGGTGKTVF.

V and J are TRBV9 and TRBJ2-7; the match to TRBD1 covers 8 bases. This CDR3 spans 16 amino acids. The trim removed 3 bases at V and 4 bases at J, leaving 12 bases unmatched. Germline values: CDR1 SGDLS, CDR2 YYNGEE. The CDR3 DNA follows: TGTGCCAGCAGCGGACAAGACAGGGGACATAAGTACGAGCAGTACTTC. It encodes CASSGQDRGHKYEQYF.

This clonotype was counted a few times. J is TRBJ2-7 and V is TRBV20-1; 13 bases match TRBD2. V gave up 3 bases and J gave up 0 bases; unmatched junction bases: 5. This CDR3 is built from 16 residues. Germline CDR1 DFQATT, CDR2 SNEGSKA (reference sequence). The CDR3 protein is CSASGTSGISSYEQYF. In nucleotides, the CDR3 is TGCAGTGCTAGCGGGACTAGCGGGATTAGCTCCTACGAGCAGTACTTC.

V and J are TRBV7-9 and TRBJ1-6, with 9 bases aligning to TRBD1. The CDR3 length is 16 residues. With 7 bases clipped from V and 0 bases from J, the junction kept 4 bases outside the gene matches. Germline lookup yields CDR1 SEHNR and CDR2 FQNEAQ (reference sequence). The CDR3 here is CASNDRGSSYNSPLHF. The CDR3 bases are TGTGCCAGCAACGACAGGGGGAGCTCCTATAATTCACCCCTCCACTTT.

In this sample, this clonotype turned up once. The chain has TRBV6-1 and TRBJ2-7; a weak D match, TRBD2 (5 bases). V was pared by 0 bases and J by 2 bases, with 11 bases between. Germline CDR1 reads MNHNS; CDR2 reads SASEGT. CDR3 size: 15 residues. CDR3 in DNA: TGTGCCAGCAGTGAAGCGCTTGTGAGGGCCTACGAGCAGTACTTC. Translated, it gives CASSEALVRAYEQYF.

The V gene is TRBV20-1, the J gene TRBJ2-7; TRBD2 aligns across 13 bases. The CDR3 has 15 residues. Germline CDR1 is DFQATT and CDR2 is SNEGSKA (reference sequence). Losses at the gene ends were 1 base for V and 5 bases for J; bases not matched to a gene: 5. Here the CDR3 DNA reads TGCAGTGCTAGAGGAGGACTAGCGGGAGTCGACGAGCAGTACTTC. It encodes CSARGGLAGVDEQYF.

This clonotype was picked up one time. This chain joins TRBV10-3 and TRBJ2-3; 8 nucleotides align to TRBD1. J lost 4 bases, V lost 3 bases, and 9 bases had no gene match. CDR1 is ENHRY, CDR2 SYGVKD, per germline. The CDR3 spans 16 residues. The CDR3 bases are TGTGCCATCAGTGAAGGGACAGGCGGCCGGGCAGATACGCAGTATTTT. Translation: CAISEGTGGRADTQYF.